The next 13 T cell receptor beta chains were all read from a single sample in a study of T cells in Graves' hyperthyroidism and ophthalmopathy (dated by TCRdb to the late 2010s). The library was obtained by multiplex PCR. The run used an Illumina HiSeq 2000. The TCR beta CDR3 regions were amplified from the RNA transcripts. A first-round RT-PCR of the TCR CDR3 used the HTBI primer set with the Qiagen OneStep RT-PCR kit. TCRdb handled the public reads itself, with Q25 trimming in fastp and clone calling in MiXCR, and kept productive beta chains. Identical CDR3 proteins give one entry, which carries the most common genes and DNA. In this sample the table shows roughly 380,000 distinct CDR3 sequences, roughly an eighth of which occur a single time. The ten largest clonotypes hold less than 6.5% of the sample. The source material was blood. The receptors stem from a woman under 30 with Graves' hyperthyroidism.

In its sample, this clonotype was seen many times. The chain joins TRBV12-3 or TRBV12-4 to TRBJ2-7; 8 bases match TRBD1. J lost 0 bases, V lost 6 bases, and 7 bases had no gene match. CDR3 length: 15 amino acids. The CDR3 DNA sequence: TGTGCCAGCAGCCTTTGGGACAGGAGCTCCTACGAGCAGTACTTC. This encodes CASSLWDRSSYEQYF.

This clonotype was counted many times. The genes are TRBV18 and TRBJ2-7; no reliable D call. The germline CDR1 and CDR2 sequences are KGHSH and LQKENI. The CDR3 is 13 amino acids. V lost 3 bases and J lost 3, with 9 bases in between. Written as DNA, the CDR3 is TGTGCCAGCTCACCTGGATCGGGCTACGAGCAGTACTTC. Protein sequence: CASSPGSGYEQYF.

This clonotype was observed at least ten times. This chain links TRBV10-1 with TRBJ1-1; D might be TRBD1 (5 bases). The CDR3 loop spans 14 amino acids. V lost 3 bases to trimming and J lost 6 bases, with 14 bases between them. Germline CDR1 reads WNHNN; CDR2 reads SYGVQD (reference sequence). This CDR3 reads CASSDNGAGAEAFF. CDR3 bases: TGCGCCAGCAGTGATAATGGGGCTGGAGCTGAAGCTTTCTTT.

Worth noting for this clonotype: Germline and junction disagree at one end, which may indicate a read error. This chain links TRBV10-2 with TRBJ2-1, with D unresolved. The CDR3 extends over 12 amino acids. Germline loops: CDR1 WSHSY, CDR2 SAAADI. The CDR3 loop is CASGEGSNEQFF. CDR3 nucleotides: TGCGCCAGCGGTGAAGGATCCAATGAGCAGTTCTTC.

The chain is built from TRBV12-3 or TRBV12-4 and TRBJ2-3; TRBD2 agrees at 12 bases. V gave up 3 bases and J gave up 14 bases; unmatched junction bases: 15. CDR3 length: 16 residues. CDR3 sequence reads: CASSFTREASGRAPYF. CDR3 sequence (DNA): TGTGCCAGCAGTTTCACCCGGGAAGCTAGCGGGAGGGCCCCGTATTTT.

The rearrangement links TRBV4-2 to TRBJ2-1; 13 bases are a match to TRBD2. The CDR3 runs 15 residues. The germline gives CDR1 LGHNA, CDR2 YNFKEQ. V shed 6 bases, J shed 12 bases, and the junction held 11 bases outside the gene matches. Here the CDR3 DNA reads TGTGCCAGCAGTCTCGGACTAGCGGGAGAGGGTGGGCAGTTCTTC. Translated: CASSLGLAGEGGQFF.

The chain links TRBV3-1 to TRBJ1-4; 8 nucleotides match TRBD1. V dropped 0 bases and J dropped 5; count of bases not matched to a gene: 5. Germline V gene lookup returns CDR1 LGHDT and CDR2 YNNKEL (reference sequence). The CDR3 is 16 residues long. CDR3 in amino acids: CASSQELTGGNEKLFF. CDR3 nucleotide sequence: TGTGCCAGCAGCCAAGAATTAACAGGGGGGAATGAAAAACTGTTTTTT.

This clonotype appeared many times. The V gene is TRBV20-1, the J gene TRBJ2-7; TRBD2 aligns across 9 bases. The CDR3 spans 16 residues. The V gene's germline CDR1 is DFQATT and CDR2 SNEGSKA (reference sequence). V lost 3 bases and J lost 1; bases outside the gene matches: 10. The CDR3 sequence: CSARVPGLAFSYEQYF. The CDR3 coding sequence is TGCAGTGCTAGGGTACCTGGACTAGCGTTTTCCTACGAGCAGTACTTC.

In regard to this clonotype: The junction shows a germline mismatch at one end, possibly a read error. The chain combines TRBV20-1 with TRBJ2-2, with 10 bases aligning to TRBD2. The CDR3 is 14 amino acids. CDR1 and CDR2 (germline): DFQATT, SNEGSKA (reference sequence). The CDR3, as DNA: TGCAGTGCTAACTTAGCGGGAGGTACCGGGGAGCAGTTTTTT. This translates into CSANLAGGTGEQFF.

The sample holds a few counts of this clonotype. This chain links TRBV7-3 with TRBJ2-1; D is undetermined. The CDR3 covers 13 residues. The germline gives CDR1 SGHTA, CDR2 FQGTGA. V was cut by 1 base and J by 7 bases, with 8 bases left in between. The CDR3 coding sequence is TGTGCCAGCAGCTTAATAGGGTTAAATGAGCAGTTCTTC. The encoded protein is CASSLIGLNEQFF. The full variable domain, with the rest looked up from reference TRBV7-3 and TRBJ2-1, is GAGVSQTPSNKVTEKGKYVELRCDPISGHTALYWYRQSLGQGPEFLIYFQGTGAADDSGLPNDRFFAVRPEGSVSTLKIQRTERGDSAVYLCASSLIGLNEQFFGPGTRLTVL.

This clonotype occurred many times. The genes are TRBV6-5 and TRBJ2-7; D perhaps matches TRBD2 (5 bases). Trimming cost V 2 bases and J 3 bases, with 11 bases left between them. This CDR3 is 14 amino acids long. The germline V gene has CDR1 MNHEY and CDR2 SVGAGI. The CDR3 is CASSYRKGGYEQYF. For the CDR3, the DNA is TGTGCCAGCAGTTACCGCAAAGGAGGCTACGAGCAGTACTTC.

This clonotype has ten or more counts. The V and J genes are TRBV28 and TRBJ1-5, with 9 positions matching TRBD1. Per germline, CDR1 MDHEN and CDR2 SYDVKM. V was pared by 5 bases and J by 6 bases, with 5 bases of the junction left unmatched. This CDR3 has 14 amino acids. The CDR3 DNA follows: TGTGCCAGCAGTCCCGGGACAGGGAGTCAGCCCCAGCATTTT. It encodes CASSPGTGSQPQHF.

Only a few counts were recorded for this clonotype. This rearrangement joins TRBV4-2 to TRBJ1-4; 8 nucleotides line up with TRBD1. The CDR3 length is 16 residues. Germline lookup yields CDR1 LGHNA and CDR2 YNFKEQ. V lost 0 bases, J lost 7 bases, and 7 bases stayed unmatched. CDR3 protein: CASSQDRSGGGEKLFF. The CDR3 region has the DNA TGTGCCAGCAGCCAAGATAGGTCAGGGGGCGGTGAAAAACTGTTTTTT.